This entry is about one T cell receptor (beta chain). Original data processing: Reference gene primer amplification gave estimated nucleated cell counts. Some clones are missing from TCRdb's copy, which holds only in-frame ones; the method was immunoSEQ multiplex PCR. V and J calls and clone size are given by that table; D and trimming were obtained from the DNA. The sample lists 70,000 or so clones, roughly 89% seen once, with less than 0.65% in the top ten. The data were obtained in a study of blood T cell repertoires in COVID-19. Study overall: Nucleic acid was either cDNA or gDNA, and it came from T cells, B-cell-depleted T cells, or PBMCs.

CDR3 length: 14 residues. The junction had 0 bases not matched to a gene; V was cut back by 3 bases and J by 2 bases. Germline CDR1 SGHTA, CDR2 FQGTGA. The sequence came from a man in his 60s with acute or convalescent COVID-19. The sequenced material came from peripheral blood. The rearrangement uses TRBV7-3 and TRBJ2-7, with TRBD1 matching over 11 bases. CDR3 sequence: CASSLGQGAYEQYF. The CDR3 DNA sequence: TGTGCCAGCAGCTTGGGACAGGGGGCCTACGAGCAGTACTTC.